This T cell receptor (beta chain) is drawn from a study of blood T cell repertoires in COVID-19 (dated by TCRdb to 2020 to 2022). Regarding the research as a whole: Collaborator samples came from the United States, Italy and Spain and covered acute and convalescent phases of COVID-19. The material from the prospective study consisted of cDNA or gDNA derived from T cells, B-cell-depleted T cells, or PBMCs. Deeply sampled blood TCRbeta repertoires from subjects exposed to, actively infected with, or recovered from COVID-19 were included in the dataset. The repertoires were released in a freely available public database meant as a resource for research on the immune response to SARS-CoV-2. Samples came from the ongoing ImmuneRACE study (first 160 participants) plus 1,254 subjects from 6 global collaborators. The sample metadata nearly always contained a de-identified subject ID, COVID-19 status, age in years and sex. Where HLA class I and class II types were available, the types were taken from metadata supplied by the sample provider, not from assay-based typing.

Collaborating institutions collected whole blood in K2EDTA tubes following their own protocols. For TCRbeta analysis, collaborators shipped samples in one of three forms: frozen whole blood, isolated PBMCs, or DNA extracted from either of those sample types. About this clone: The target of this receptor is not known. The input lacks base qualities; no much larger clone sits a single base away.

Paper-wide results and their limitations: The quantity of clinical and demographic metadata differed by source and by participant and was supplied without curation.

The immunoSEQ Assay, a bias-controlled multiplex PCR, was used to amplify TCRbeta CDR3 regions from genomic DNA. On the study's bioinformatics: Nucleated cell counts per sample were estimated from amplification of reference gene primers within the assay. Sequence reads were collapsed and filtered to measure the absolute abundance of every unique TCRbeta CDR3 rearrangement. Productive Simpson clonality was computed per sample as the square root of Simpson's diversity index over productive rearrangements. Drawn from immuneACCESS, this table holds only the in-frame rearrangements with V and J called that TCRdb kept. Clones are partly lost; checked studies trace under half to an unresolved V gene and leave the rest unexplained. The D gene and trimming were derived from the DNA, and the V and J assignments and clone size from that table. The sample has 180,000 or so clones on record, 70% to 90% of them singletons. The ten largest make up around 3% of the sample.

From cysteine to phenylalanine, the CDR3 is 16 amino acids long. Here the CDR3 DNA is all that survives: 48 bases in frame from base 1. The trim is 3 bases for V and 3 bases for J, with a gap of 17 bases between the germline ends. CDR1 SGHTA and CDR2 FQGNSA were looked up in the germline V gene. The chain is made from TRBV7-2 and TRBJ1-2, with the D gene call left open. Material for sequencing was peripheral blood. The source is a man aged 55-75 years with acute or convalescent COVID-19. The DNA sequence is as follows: TGTGCCAGCAGCTTTCCCGGGCGAGGGAGCGACTATGGCTACACCTTC. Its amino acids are CASSFPGRGSDYGYTF.